What follows are 5 T cell receptor beta chains derived from one specimen sequenced in a study of cytomegalovirus exposure and HLA in healthy donors. PCR involved 60 Vbeta and 13 Jbeta primers. The table came from immunoSEQ multiplex PCR; TCRdb's copy has only in-frame clones and leaves some out. The sample holds 100,000 or so clones, around 79% seen once. The specimen was PBMCs. The receptors stem from a male donor in good health and CMV-seropositive.

This chain links TRBV29-1 with TRBJ2-1; D may be TRBD2 (6 bases). V lost 3 bases, J lost 5 bases, and 14 bases lay in between. Germline V gene data show CDR1 as SQVTM and CDR2 as ANQGSEA. This CDR3 is built from 14 residues. The CDR3 nucleotides read TGCAGCGTTGACGGGAGTGTCCGGGACAATGAGCAGTTCTTC. Amino acid sequence: CSVDGSVRDNEQFF.

The chain combines TRBV9 with TRBJ2-5, with unresolved D. V was cut by 0 bases and J by 7 bases, with 10 bases left in between. The CDR3 is made up of 13 amino acids. The germline CDR1 and CDR2 sequences are SGDLS and YYNGEE. The CDR3 spells CASSVVSEGTQYF. Here the CDR3 DNA reads TGTGCCAGCAGCGTAGTGAGCGAAGGGACCCAGTACTTC. Full variable domain (remainder filled in from reference TRBV9 and TRBJ2-5): DSGVTQTPKHLITATGQRVTLRCSPRSGDLSVYWYQQSLDQGLQFLIQYYNGEERAKGNILERFSAQQFPDLHSELNLSSLELGDSALYFCASSVVSEGTQYFGPGTRLLVL.

The rearrangement joins TRBV11-1 to TRBJ1-1; D is undetermined. This CDR3 comprises 14 residues. CDR1 is SGHAT and CDR2 is FQDESV in the germline V gene (reference sequence). V lost 1 base and J lost 5, with 11 bases in between. CDR3 DNA sequence: TGTGCCAGCAGCTTAGGAGCCGCGAGGACTGAAGCTTTCTTT. Translated: CASSLGAARTEAFF. Full variable domain (remainder filled in from reference TRBV11-1 and TRBJ1-1): EAEVAQSPRYKITEKSQAVAFWCDPISGHATLYWYRQILGQGPELLVQFQDESVVDDSQLPKDRFSAERLKGVDSTLKIQPAELGDSAMYLCASSLGAARTEAFFGQGTRLTVV.

The gene calls are TRBV14 and TRBJ2-1; 11 bases agree with TRBD1. The CDR3 runs 14 residues. Germline CDR1 SGHDN, CDR2 FVKESK. With V trimmed by 5 bases and J by 10 bases, 7 bases remained unmatched. The CDR3 sequence is CASSYGTGGSEQFF. Written as DNA, the CDR3 is TGTGCCAGCAGCTACGGGACAGGGGGGTCCGAGCAGTTCTTC.

The chain joins TRBV7-9 to TRBJ1-1; D not certain. The germline gives CDR1 SEHNR, CDR2 FQNEAQ (reference sequence). The CDR3 runs 14 residues. V lost 2 bases, J lost 3 bases, and 10 bases lay in between. DNA of the CDR3: TGTGCCAGCAGCTTACCTCGAGACTACACTGAAGCTTTCTTT. Protein sequence: CASSLPRDYTEAFF.